Presented here are 10 T cell receptor beta chains from one specimen sequenced in a study of blood T cell repertoires in COVID-19. Data came from immunoSEQ multiplex PCR; TCRdb stores just in-frame clones and leaves some out. The sample yields 330,000 or so clones, about 90% seen once. Sequenced material: PBMCs or T cells enriched from blood (not recorded which). All receptors come from a woman between 25 and 40 years old who had recovered from COVID-19.

The J gene is TRBJ2-1, the V gene TRBV2; 11 bases align to TRBD1. CDR3 length: 16 residues. Trimming took 6 bases from V and 4 from J; bases not matched to a gene: 8. CDR1 is SNHLY, CDR2 FYNNEI, per germline. The CDR3 DNA follows: TGTGCCAGCAGATCGAGCCGGGACAGGGGGTACAATGAGCAGTTCTTC. Its protein is CASRSSRDRGYNEQFF.

The J gene is TRBJ2-7, the V gene TRBV4-2, with D hard to call. Germline V lookup: CDR1 LGHNA, CDR2 YNFKEQ. Trimming removed 0 bases from V and 1 base from J, with 7 bases in between. CDR3 length: 14 residues. CDR3 sequence: CASSQDTGSYEQYF. Written as DNA, the CDR3 is TGTGCCAGCAGCCAAGATACCGGTTCCTACGAGCAGTACTTC.

This rearrangement joins TRBV5-4 to TRBJ2-7; D is possibly TRBD1 (5 bases). CDR1 and CDR2 from the germline V gene are SGHNT and YYREEE (reference sequence). The CDR3 covers 15 residues. The V end lost 0 bases, the J end lost 2 bases, and 12 bases lay between the germline ends. CDR3 sequence reads: CASSLGQGVTYEQYF. The CDR3 DNA sequence: TGTGCCAGCAGCTTGGGTCAGGGTGTTACCTACGAGCAGTACTTC.

V usage is TRBV30 and J usage is TRBJ1-1, with unresolved D. The length of the CDR3 is 12 residues. V lost 0 bases, J lost 10 bases, and 12 bases lay in between. Germline CDR1 and CDR2: GTSNPN and SVGIG (reference sequence). Here the CDR3 reads CAWSVLGAVAFF. The CDR3 coding sequence is TGTGCCTGGAGTGTACTGGGAGCGGTAGCTTTCTTT. The whole variable domain, filled in from reference TRBV30 and TRBJ1-1, reads SQTIHQWPATLVQPVGSPLSLECTVEGTSNPNLYWYRQAAGRGLQLLFYSVGIGQISSEVPQNLSASRPQDRQFILSSKKLLLSDSGFYLCAWSVLGAVAFFGQGTRLTVV.

The genes are TRBV3-1 (or the pseudogene TRBV3-2) and TRBJ1-2, with D unclear. The CDR3 is 13 amino acids. V lost 1 base and J lost 3, with 6 bases in between. Germline CDR1 reads LGHDT; CDR2 reads YNNKEL (reference sequence). CDR3 in amino acids: CASSQGLYYGYTF. As DNA, the CDR3 is TGTGCCAGCAGCCAAGGGCTCTACTATGGCTACACCTTC.

This clone was seen more than once but under ten times. The gene calls are TRBV7-2 and TRBJ2-3; no firm D call. Germline values: CDR1 SGHTA, CDR2 FQGNSA. Trimming cost V 1 base and J 5 bases, with 10 bases left between them. The CDR3 spans 14 residues. The DNA of the CDR3 is TGTGCCAGCAGCTTAGGTCCCTCCAGAGATACGCAGTATTTT. Translation: CASSLGPSRDTQYF.

The V and J genes are TRBV5-1 and TRBJ1-4; 7 bases agree with TRBD1. The germline gives CDR1 SGHRS, CDR2 YFSETQ. This CDR3 comprises 13 residues. Losses at the gene ends were 1 base for V and 7 bases for J; bases not matched to a gene: 1. The CDR3: CASSLRGREKLFF. The DNA for the CDR3 is TGCGCCAGCAGCTTGAGGGGGCGTGAAAAACTGTTTTTT.

This clone has only a few counts. The CDR3 spells CASSQDEGLYEQYF. In DNA form, the CDR3 reads TGTGCCAGCAGCCAAGATGAGGGCCTCTACGAGCAGTACTTC. The chain uses TRBV3-1 (or the pseudogene TRBV3-2) and TRBJ2-7; D perhaps matches TRBD2 (5 bases). Deletions cut 0 bases from V and 3 bases from J, with 9 bases between. The CDR3 contains 14 residues. Germline assignment: CDR1 LGHDT and CDR2 YNNKEL (reference sequence).

V usage is TRBV7-2 and J usage is TRBJ1-3; no firm D call. Germline V gene data show CDR1 as SGHTA and CDR2 as FQGNSA. V lost 5 bases and J lost 3, with 11 bases in between. The CDR3 totals 14 residues. As DNA, the CDR3 is TGTGCCAGCAGCCCCCGCAGCGGTGGAAACACCATATATTTT. Residues: CASSPRSGGNTIYF.

In this sample, this clone turned up a few times. V and J are TRBV6-2 or TRBV6-3 and TRBJ2-3; 13 positions match TRBD2. CDR3 length equals 17 residues. CDR1 is MNHEY and CDR2 is SVGEGT in the germline V gene. V dropped 4 bases and J dropped 4; count of bases not matched to a gene: 8. This CDR3 reads CASSSYLTSGRPDTQYF. CDR3 DNA: TGTGCCAGCAGTTCTTATTTGACTAGCGGGAGGCCAGATACGCAGTATTTT.